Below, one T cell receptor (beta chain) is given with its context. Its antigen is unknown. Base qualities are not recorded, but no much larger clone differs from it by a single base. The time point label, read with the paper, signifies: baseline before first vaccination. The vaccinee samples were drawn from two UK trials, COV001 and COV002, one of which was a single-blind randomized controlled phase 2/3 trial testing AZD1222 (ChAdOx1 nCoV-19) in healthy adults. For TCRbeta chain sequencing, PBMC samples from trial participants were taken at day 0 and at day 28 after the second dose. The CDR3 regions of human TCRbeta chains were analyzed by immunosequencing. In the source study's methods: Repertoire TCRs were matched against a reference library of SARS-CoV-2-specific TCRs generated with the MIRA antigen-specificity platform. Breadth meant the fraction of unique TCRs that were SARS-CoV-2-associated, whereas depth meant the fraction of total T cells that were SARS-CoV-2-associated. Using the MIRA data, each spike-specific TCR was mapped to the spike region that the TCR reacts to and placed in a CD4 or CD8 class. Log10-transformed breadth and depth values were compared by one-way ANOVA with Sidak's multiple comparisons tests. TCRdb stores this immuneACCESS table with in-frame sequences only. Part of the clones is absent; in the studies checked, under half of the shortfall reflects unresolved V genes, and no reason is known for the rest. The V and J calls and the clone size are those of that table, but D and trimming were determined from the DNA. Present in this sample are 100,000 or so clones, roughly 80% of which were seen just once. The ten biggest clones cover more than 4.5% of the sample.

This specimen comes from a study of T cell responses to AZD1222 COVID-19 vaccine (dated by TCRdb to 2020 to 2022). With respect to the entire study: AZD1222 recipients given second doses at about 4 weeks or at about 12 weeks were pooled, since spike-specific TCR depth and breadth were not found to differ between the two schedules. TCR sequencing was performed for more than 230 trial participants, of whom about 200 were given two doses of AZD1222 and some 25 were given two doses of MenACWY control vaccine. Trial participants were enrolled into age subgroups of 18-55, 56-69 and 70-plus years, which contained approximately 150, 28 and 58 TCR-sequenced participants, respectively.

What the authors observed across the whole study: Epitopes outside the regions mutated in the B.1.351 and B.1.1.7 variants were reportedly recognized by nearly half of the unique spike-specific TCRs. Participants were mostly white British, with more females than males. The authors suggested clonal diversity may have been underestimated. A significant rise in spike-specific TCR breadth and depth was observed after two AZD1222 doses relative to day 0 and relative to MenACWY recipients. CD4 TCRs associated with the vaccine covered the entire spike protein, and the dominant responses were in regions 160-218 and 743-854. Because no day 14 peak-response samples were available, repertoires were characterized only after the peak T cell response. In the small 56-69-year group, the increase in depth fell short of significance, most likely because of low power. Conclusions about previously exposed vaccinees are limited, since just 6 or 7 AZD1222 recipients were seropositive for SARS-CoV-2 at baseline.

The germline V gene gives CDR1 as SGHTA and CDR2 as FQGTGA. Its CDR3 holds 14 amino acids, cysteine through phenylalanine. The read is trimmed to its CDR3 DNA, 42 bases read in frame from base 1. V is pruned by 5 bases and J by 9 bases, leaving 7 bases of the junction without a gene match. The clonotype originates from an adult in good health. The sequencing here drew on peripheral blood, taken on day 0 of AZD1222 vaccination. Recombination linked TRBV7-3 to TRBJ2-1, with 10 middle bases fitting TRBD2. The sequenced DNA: TGTGCCAGCAGCGAAGCGGGGGGGCGCACTGAGCAGTTCTTC. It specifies CASSEAGGRTEQFF.